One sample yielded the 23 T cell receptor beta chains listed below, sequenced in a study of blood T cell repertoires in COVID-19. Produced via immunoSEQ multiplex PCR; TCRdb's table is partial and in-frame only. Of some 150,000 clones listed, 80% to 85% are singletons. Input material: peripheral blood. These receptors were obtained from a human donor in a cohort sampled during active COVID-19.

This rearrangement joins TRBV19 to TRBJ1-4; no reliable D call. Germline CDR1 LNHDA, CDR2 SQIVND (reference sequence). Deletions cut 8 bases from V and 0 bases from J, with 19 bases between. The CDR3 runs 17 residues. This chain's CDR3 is CASVRTGGWATNEKLFF. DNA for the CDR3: TGTGCCAGTGTCCGAACGGGAGGGTGGGCAACTAATGAAAAACTGTTTTTT. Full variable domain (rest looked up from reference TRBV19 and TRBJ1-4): DGGITQSPKYLFRKEGQNVTLSCEQNLNHDAMYWYRQDPGQGLRLIYYSQIVNDFQKGDIAEGYSVSREKKESFPLTVTSAQKNPTAFYLCASVRTGGWATNEKLFFGSGTQLSVL.

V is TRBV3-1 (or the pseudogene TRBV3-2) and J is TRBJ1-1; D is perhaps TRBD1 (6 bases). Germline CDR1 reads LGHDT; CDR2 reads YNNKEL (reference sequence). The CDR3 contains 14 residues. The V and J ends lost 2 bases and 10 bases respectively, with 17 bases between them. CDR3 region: CASSQLGGQVGAFF. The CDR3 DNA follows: TGTGCCAGCAGCCAACTAGGGGGTCAGGTCGGAGCTTTCTTT.

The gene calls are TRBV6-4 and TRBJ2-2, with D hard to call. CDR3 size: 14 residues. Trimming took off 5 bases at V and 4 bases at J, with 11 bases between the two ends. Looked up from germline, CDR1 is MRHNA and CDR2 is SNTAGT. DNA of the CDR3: TGTGCCAGCAGTATAAGACTCTCCACCGGGGAGCTGTTTTTT. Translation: CASSIRLSTGELFF.

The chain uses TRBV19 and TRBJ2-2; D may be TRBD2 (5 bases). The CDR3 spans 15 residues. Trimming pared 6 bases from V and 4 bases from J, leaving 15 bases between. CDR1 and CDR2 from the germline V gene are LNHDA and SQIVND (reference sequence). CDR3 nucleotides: TGTGCCAGTAGCCCCCCCCCGGGGATCACCGGGGAGCTGTTTTTT. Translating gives CASSPPPGITGELFF. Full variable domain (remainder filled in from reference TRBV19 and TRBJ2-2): DGGITQSPKYLFRKEGQNVTLSCEQNLNHDAMYWYRQDPGQGLRLIYYSQIVNDFQKGDIAEGYSVSREKKESFPLTVTSAQKNPTAFYLCASSPPPGITGELFFGEGSRLTVL.

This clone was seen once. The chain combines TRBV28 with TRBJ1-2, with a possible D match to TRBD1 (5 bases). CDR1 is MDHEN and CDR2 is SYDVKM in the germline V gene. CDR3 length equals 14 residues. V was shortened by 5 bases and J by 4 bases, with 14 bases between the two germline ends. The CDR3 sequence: CASSARGLSYGYTF. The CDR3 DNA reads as TGTGCCAGCAGTGCACGGGGACTATCCTATGGCTACACCTTC.

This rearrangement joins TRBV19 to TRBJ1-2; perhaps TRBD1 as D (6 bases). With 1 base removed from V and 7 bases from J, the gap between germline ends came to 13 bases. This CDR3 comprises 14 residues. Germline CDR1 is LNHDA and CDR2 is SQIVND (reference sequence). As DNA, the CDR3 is TGTGCCAGTAGTATAGTCGTCGACAGGTCTGGCTACACCTTC. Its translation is CASSIVVDRSGYTF.

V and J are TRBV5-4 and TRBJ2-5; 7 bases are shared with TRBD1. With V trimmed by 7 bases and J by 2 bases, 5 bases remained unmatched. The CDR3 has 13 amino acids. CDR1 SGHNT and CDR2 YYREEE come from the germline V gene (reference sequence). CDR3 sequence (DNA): TGTGCCAGCGAAAGACAGGGACAAGAGACCCAGTACTTC. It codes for CASERQGQETQYF.

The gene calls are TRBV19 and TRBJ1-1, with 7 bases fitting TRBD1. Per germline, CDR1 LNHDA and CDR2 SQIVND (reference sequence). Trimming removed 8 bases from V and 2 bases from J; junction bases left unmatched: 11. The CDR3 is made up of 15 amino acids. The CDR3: CASSSRQGPNTEAFF. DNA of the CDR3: TGTGCCAGTTCTTCCCGACAGGGTCCCAACACTGAAGCTTTCTTT.

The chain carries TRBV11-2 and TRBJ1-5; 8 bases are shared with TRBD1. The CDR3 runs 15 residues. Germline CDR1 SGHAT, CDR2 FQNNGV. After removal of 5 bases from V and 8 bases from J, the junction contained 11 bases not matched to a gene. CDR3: CASSETGAPLEPQHF. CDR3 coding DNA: TGTGCCAGCAGCGAGACAGGGGCCCCTTTGGAGCCCCAGCATTTT.

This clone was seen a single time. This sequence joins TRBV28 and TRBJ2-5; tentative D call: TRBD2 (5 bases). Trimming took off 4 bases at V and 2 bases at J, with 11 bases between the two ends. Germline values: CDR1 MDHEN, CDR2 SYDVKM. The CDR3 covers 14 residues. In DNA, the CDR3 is TGTGCCAGCAGTTCTCCGGGATCACAAGAGACCCAGTACTTC. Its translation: CASSSPGSQETQYF.

CDR3 protein: CASSLAETAFF. The CDR3 nucleotides read TGTGCCAGCAGCTTGGCGGAGACGGCTTTCTTT. V usage is TRBV5-6 and J usage is TRBJ1-1; D unresolved. Between the trimmed V and J ends, which lost 0 bases and 11 bases, there was a span of 8 bases. The germline CDR1 and CDR2 sequences are SGHDT and YYEEEE. This CDR3 comprises 11 residues. Combining the CDR3 with reference TRBV5-6 and TRBJ1-1 gives the whole variable domain DAGVTQSPTHLIKTRGQQVTLRCSPKSGHDTVSWYQQALGQGPQFIFQYYEEEERQRGNFPDRFSGHQFPNYSSELNVNALLLGDSALYLCASSLAETAFFGQGTRLTVV.

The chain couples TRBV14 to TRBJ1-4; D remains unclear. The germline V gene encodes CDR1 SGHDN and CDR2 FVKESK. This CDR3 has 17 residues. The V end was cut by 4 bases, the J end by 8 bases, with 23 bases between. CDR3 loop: CASSPHPKTVVREKLFF. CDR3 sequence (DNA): TGTGCCAGCAGCCCGCACCCCAAAACCGTCGTTCGGGAAAAACTGTTTTTT. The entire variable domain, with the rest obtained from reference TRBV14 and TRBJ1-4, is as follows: EAGVTQFPSHSVIEKGQTVTLRCDPISGHDNLYWYRRVMGKEIKFLLHFVKESKQDESGMPNNRFLAERTGGTYSTLKVQPAELEDSGVYFCASSPHPKTVVREKLFFGSGTQLSVL.

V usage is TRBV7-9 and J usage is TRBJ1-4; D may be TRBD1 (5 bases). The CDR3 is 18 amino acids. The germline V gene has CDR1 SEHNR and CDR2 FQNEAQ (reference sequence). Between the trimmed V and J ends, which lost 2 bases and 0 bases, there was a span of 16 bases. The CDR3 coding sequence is TGTGCCAGCAGCTTAACCGTGAGGGAGGGGACAACTAATGAAAAACTGTTTTTT. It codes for CASSLTVREGTTNEKLFF.

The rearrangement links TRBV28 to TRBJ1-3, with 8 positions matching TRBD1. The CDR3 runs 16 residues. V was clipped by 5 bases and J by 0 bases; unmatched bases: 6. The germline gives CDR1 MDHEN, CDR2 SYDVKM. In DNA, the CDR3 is TGTGCCAGCAGTCTGTTTACAGGGGGCTCTGGAAACACCATATATTTT. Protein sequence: CASSLFTGGSGNTIYF.

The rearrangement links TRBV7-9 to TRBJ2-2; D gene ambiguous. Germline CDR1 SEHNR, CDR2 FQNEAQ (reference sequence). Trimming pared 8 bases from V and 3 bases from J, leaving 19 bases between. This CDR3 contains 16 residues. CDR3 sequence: CASRPSLRQDTGELFF. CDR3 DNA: TGTGCCAGCCGCCCGAGTCTACGGCAGGACACCGGGGAGCTGTTTTTT.

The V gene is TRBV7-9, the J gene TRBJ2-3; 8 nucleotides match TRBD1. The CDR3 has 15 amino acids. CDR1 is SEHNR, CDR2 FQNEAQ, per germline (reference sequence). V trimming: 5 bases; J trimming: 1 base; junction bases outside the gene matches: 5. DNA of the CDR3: TGTGCCAGCAGCCCGGGACAGGCAGGCACAGATACGCAGTATTTT. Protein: CASSPGQAGTDTQYF.

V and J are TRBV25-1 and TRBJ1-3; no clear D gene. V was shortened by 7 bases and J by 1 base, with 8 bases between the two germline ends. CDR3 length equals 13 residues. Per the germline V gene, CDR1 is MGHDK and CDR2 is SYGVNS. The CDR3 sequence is CASITPSGNTIYF. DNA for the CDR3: TGTGCCAGCATAACACCGTCTGGAAACACCATATATTTT.

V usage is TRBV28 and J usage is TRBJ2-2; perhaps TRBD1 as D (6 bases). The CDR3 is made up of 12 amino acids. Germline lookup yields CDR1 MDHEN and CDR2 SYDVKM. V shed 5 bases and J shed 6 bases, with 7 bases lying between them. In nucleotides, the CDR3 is TGTGCCAGCAGTGGGGGCCCCGGGGAGCTGTTTTTT. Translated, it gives CASSGGPGELFF.

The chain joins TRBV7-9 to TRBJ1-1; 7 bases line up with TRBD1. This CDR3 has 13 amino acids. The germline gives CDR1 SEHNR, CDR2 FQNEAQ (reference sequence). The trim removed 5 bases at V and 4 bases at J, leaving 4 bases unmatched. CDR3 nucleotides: TGTGCCAGCAGCCCGGGACAGTCCACTGAAGCTTTCTTT. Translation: CASSPGQSTEAFF.

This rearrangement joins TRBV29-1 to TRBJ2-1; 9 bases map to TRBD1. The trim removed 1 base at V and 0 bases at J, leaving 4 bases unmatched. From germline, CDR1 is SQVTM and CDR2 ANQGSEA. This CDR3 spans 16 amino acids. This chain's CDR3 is CSVEVGTGSSYNEQFF. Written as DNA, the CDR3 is TGCAGCGTTGAAGTCGGGACAGGGAGCTCCTACAATGAGCAGTTCTTC.

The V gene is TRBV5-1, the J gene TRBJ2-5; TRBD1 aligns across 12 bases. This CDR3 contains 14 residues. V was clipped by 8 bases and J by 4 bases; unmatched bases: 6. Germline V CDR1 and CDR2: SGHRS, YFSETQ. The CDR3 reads CASGTGGLGETQYF. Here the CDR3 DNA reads TGCGCCAGTGGGACAGGGGGCTTGGGAGAGACCCAGTACTTC.

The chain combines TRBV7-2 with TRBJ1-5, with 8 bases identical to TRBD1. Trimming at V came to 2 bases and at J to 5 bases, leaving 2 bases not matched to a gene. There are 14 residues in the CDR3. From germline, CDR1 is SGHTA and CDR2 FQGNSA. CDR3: CASSLRTGHQPQHF. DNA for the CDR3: TGTGCCAGCAGCTTAAGGACAGGGCATCAGCCCCAGCATTTT.

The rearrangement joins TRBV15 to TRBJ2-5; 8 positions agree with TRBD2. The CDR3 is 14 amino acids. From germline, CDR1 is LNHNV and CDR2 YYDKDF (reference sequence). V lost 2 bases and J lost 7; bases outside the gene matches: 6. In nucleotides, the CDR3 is TGTGCCACCAGCAGAAACGGGGGGGCCGGGACCCAGTACTTC. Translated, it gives CATSRNGGAGTQYF.